Following are 11 T cell receptor beta chains from one sample sequenced in a study of blood T cell repertoires in COVID-19. Assay used: immunoSEQ multiplex PCR; TCRdb lists only in-frame clones, some missing. The data hold some 530,000 clones, with roughly nine tenths observed a single time. Sequencing used PBMCs or T cells enriched from blood (not recorded which). The receptors originated from a woman aged 60-75 years who had recovered from COVID-19.

CDR3 in amino acids: CASSRDIDTGELFF. The CDR3 coding sequence is TGCGCCAGCAGCAGGGACATTGACACCGGGGAGCTGTTTTTT. The chain links TRBV10-1 to TRBJ2-2, with D tentatively TRBD1 (6 bases). The germline V and J ends were trimmed by 6 bases and 3 bases, with 11 bases remaining between them. From germline, CDR1 is WNHNN and CDR2 SYGVQD (reference sequence). There are 14 residues in the CDR3.

This chain uses TRBV19 with TRBJ1-1, with 7 bases aligning to TRBD1. CDR1 is LNHDA, CDR2 SQIVND, per germline (reference sequence). The CDR3 has 16 residues. The J segment lost 0 bases and the V segment lost 6 bases, leaving 10 bases of the junction unmatched. The CDR3 here is CASRPGDRVMNTEAFF. For the CDR3, the DNA is TGTGCCAGTAGGCCGGGGGACAGAGTCATGAACACTGAAGCTTTCTTT.

The chain recombines TRBV10-3 with TRBJ1-5, with TRBD1 matching 10 bases. V dropped 4 bases and J dropped 5; count of bases not matched to a gene: 2. CDR3 length: 14 amino acids. The V gene's germline CDR1 is ENHRY and CDR2 SYGVKD. This CDR3 is CAISGDRGHQPQHF. The CDR3 DNA follows: TGTGCCATCAGTGGGGACAGGGGTCATCAGCCCCAGCATTTT.

This clone appeared a few times. V gene TRBV29-1 combines with J gene TRBJ1-3, with D unclear. V was pared by 4 bases and J by 2 bases, with 12 bases between. CDR3 size: 14 residues. CDR1 and CDR2 (germline): SQVTM, ANQGSEA. In DNA, the CDR3 is TGCAGCGTTGCTCGGGGAACGGCTGGAAACACCATATATTTT. It is translated as CSVARGTAGNTIYF.

This clone showed up just once. The chain recombines TRBV30 with TRBJ2-2, with a weak D call TRBD1 (7 bases). Trimming left V 2 bases short and J 1 base short, with 11 bases between. The CDR3 sequence is 15 residues long. Germline V gene data show CDR1 as GTSNPN and CDR2 as SVGIG (reference sequence). The CDR3 nucleotides are TGTGCCTGGAGTAGGAGGGGGCTGAACACCGGGGAGCTGTTTTTT. Amino acids: CAWSRRGLNTGELFF.

This rearrangement joins TRBV5-1 to TRBJ1-6; a weak D match, TRBD1 (6 bases). Between the trimmed V and J ends, which lost 0 bases and 0 bases, there was a span of 13 bases. The CDR3 consists of 18 residues. Per the germline V gene, CDR1 is SGHRS and CDR2 is YFSETQ. The CDR3 sequence: CASSLAGQRSSYNSPLHF. The CDR3 DNA is TGCGCCAGCAGCTTGGCCGGACAGCGGAGCTCCTATAATTCACCCCTCCACTTT.

The genes are TRBV6-5 and TRBJ2-3; D gene unclear. Germline CDR1 and CDR2: MNHEY and SVGAGI. The CDR3 spans 12 residues. V was pared by 7 bases and J by 4 bases, with 9 bases between. The CDR3: CASTDWSDTQYF. CDR3 in DNA: TGTGCCAGCACCGACTGGTCAGATACGCAGTATTTT.

CDR3 loop: CATSDPTANYGYTF. CDR3 DNA sequence: TGTGCCACCAGTGATCCGACAGCAAACTATGGCTACACCTTC. The chain uses TRBV24-1 and TRBJ1-2; D is possibly TRBD1 (5 bases). Germline loops: CDR1 KGHDR, CDR2 SFDVKD. This CDR3 spans 14 amino acids. Trimming left V 3 bases short and J 2 bases short, with 9 bases between.

The CDR3 here is CASSRGQNYEQYF. CDR3 in DNA: TGTGCCAGCTCACGGGGACAGAACTACGAGCAGTACTTC. This chain joins TRBV18 and TRBJ2-7, with 7 nucleotides matching TRBD1. Germline V CDR1 and CDR2: KGHSH, LQKENI. The CDR3 totals 13 residues. V lost 4 bases, J lost 3 bases, and 3 bases stayed unmatched. The full variable domain, rest sourced from reference TRBV18 and TRBJ2-7, is NAGVMQNPRHLVRRRGQEARLRCSPMKGHSHVYWYRQLPEEGLKFMVYLQKENIIDESGMPKERFSAEFPKEGPSILRIQQVVRGDSAAYFCASSRGQNYEQYFGPGTRLTVT.

V usage is TRBV6-1 and J usage is TRBJ1-4; 7 bases fit TRBD1. CDR3 length: 18 amino acids. V lost 1 base to trimming and J lost 1 base; unmatched junction nucleotides: 9. Germline V gives CDR1 MNHNS, CDR2 SASEGT. CDR3 bases: TGTGCCAGCAGTGAAGAGGCAGGGGGACACGGAACTAATGAAAAACTGTTTTTT. This gives the protein CASSEEAGGHGTNEKLFF.

V and J are TRBV12-3 or TRBV12-4 and TRBJ1-1, with D unresolved. V was cut by 10 bases and J by 5 bases, with 14 bases left in between. The CDR3 sequence is 12 residues long. This chain's CDR3 is CATRAKGTEAFF. Written as DNA, the CDR3 is TGTGCCACGAGGGCAAAGGGTACTGAAGCTTTCTTT.